This T cell receptor beta chain was found in a study of T cells in Graves' hyperthyroidism and ophthalmopathy. Researchers took RNA transcripts and amplified the TCR beta CDR3 regions from them. The TCR CDR3 first-round RT-PCR relied on the HTBI primer set. Via MiXCR, TCRdb re-called the multiplex PCR reads, giving one row per CDR3 protein. The table includes 250,000 or so distinct CDR3 sequences, 15% detected once. From approximately 9.5 ml of fresh peripheral blood, PBMCs were isolated. Germline CDR1 DFQATT, CDR2 SNEGSKA (reference sequence). This CDR3 contains 16 residues. V lost 6 bases, J lost 4 bases, and 14 bases stayed unmatched. Regarding the study as a whole: Most expanded thyroid clonotypes above 0.001 recurred in blood. Model predictions of ophthalmopathy came a median roughly 6.4 months before onset.

Concerning this clonotype: Its target is unknown.

This chain joins TRBV20-1 and TRBJ2-2, with TRBD2 matching 7 bases. This TCR was sampled from a woman between 45 and 60 years old with Graves' hyperthyroidism that later progressed to Graves' ophthalmopathy. Specimen: blood. The DNA for the CDR3 is TGCAGTGCGAGACCCATCGGGGCGGGAGTCACCGGGGAGCTGTTTTTT. It translates to CSARPIGAGVTGELFF.